The 13 T cell receptor beta chains below were found in one sample sequenced in a study of identical twins. TCRdb processed the 5' RACE reads anew with MiXCR; each CDR3 protein has one entry. The sample carries under 900,000 distinct CDR3 sequences, roughly 12% recorded once. The sample was also linked to a second study, of yellow fever vaccine responses in identical twins.

The sample consisted of PBMCs. These receptors all come from a woman under 30 in good health.

This clonotype was seen at least ten times. This rearrangement joins TRBV7-3 to TRBJ2-1, with D possibly TRBD2 on 5 matching bases. The V gene's germline CDR1 is SGHTA and CDR2 FQGTGA. V was cut by 5 bases and J by 5 bases, with 10 bases left in between. The CDR3 length is 13 residues. In nucleotides, the CDR3 is TGTGCCAGCAGCCTTTCCGGGGACAATGAGCAGTTCTTC. The encoded protein is CASSLSGDNEQFF.

The chain is built from TRBV12-5 and TRBJ1-2; TRBD1 might be the D (5 bases). The germline CDR1 and CDR2 sequences are LGHNT and FRNRAP. The germline V and J ends were trimmed by 4 bases and 8 bases, with 17 bases remaining between them. There are 14 residues in the CDR3. DNA for the CDR3: TGTGCTAGTGGTTCCACGGGACGCTACTTGGGCTACACCTTC. Translating gives CASGSTGRYLGYTF.

This chain uses TRBV7-6 with TRBJ2-6; TRBD1 matches at 9 bases. The V gene's germline CDR1 is SGHVS and CDR2 FNYEAQ. The CDR3 extends over 17 amino acids. After removal of 5 bases from V and 2 bases from J, the junction contained 7 bases not matched to a gene. The CDR3 loop reads CASSPRTGAAGANVLTF. In DNA, the CDR3 is TGTGCCAGCAGCCCCCGGACAGGGGCAGCTGGGGCCAACGTCCTGACTTTC.

This clonotype was picked up a small number of times. V gene TRBV5-1 combines with J gene TRBJ1-2; D call uncertain. The CDR3 runs to 14 residues. The V end was cut by 1 base, the J end by 5 bases, with 12 bases between. The germline CDR1 and CDR2 sequences are SGHRS and YFSETQ. The DNA of the CDR3 is TGCGCCAGCAGCTTGAACAGTAACGTTTATGGCTACACCTTC. Amino acids: CASSLNSNVYGYTF.

The chain recombines TRBV10-3 with TRBJ2-5; D gene unclear. Germline lookup yields CDR1 ENHRY and CDR2 SYGVKD. The CDR3 totals 13 residues. V was trimmed by 6 bases and J by 2 bases, leaving 10 bases between them. The DNA for the CDR3 is TGTGCCATCAGCCCGGACCGACAAGAGACCCAGTACTTC. Residues: CAISPDRQETQYF.

The chain couples TRBV4-1 to TRBJ2-7; 10 nucleotides match TRBD2. The germline V gene encodes CDR1 MGHRA and CDR2 YSYEKL. Unmatched junction bases numbered 6, after V lost 5 bases and J lost 2 bases. The CDR3 runs 15 residues. The DNA of the CDR3 is TGCGCCAGCAGCATACAGCGGGAGGGCCCCTACGAGCAGTACTTC. Translating it yields CASSIQREGPYEQYF.

The gene calls are TRBV7-9 and TRBJ1-4; D ambiguous. The CDR3 totals 11 residues. Germline CDR1 and CDR2: SEHNR and FQNEAQ (reference sequence). The V and J ends lost 7 bases and 5 bases respectively, with 5 bases between them. The CDR3 here is CASTNNEKLFF. In DNA form, the CDR3 reads TGTGCCAGCACTAACAATGAAAAACTGTTTTTT.

The J gene is TRBJ2-7, the V gene TRBV15; no clear D. The V gene's germline CDR1 is LNHNV and CDR2 YYDKDF (reference sequence). The CDR3 covers 13 residues. V was trimmed by 5 bases and J by 5 bases, leaving 13 bases between them. CDR3: CATSVRYLDEQYV. The CDR3 DNA reads TGTGCCACCAGCGTCCGTTACCTTGACGAGCAGTACGTC.

In its sample, this clonotype was seen a few times. The chain recombines TRBV28 with TRBJ1-6; D gene unclear. From germline, CDR1 is MDHEN and CDR2 SYDVKM. The CDR3 sequence is 13 residues long. Trimming cost V 5 bases and J 11 bases, with 13 bases left between them. The CDR3 sequence is CASSTGFPTPLHF. Written as DNA, the CDR3 is TGTGCCAGCAGTACGGGGTTCCCAACACCCCTCCACTTT.

This chain connects TRBV20-1 to TRBJ2-5, with 13 bases lining up with TRBD2. The CDR3 loop spans 13 amino acids. Looked up from germline, CDR1 is DFQATT and CDR2 is SNEGSKA (reference sequence). Trimming cost V 6 bases and J 5 bases; bases outside gene matches: 3. This CDR3 reads CSAGLAGAETQYF. The CDR3 nucleotides are TGCAGTGCCGGACTAGCGGGGGCTGAGACCCAGTACTTC.

The chain has TRBV6-2 or TRBV6-3 and TRBJ2-7, with D tentatively TRBD2 (6 bases). Germline V CDR1 and CDR2: MNHEY, SVGEGT. The CDR3 is 13 amino acids. Trimming removed 7 bases from V and 2 bases from J, with 12 bases in between. The CDR3 sequence is CASKFTGAYEQYV. CDR3 in DNA: TGTGCCAGCAAGTTCACGGGAGCCTACGAGCAGTACGTC.

This clonotype was seen ten or more times. The CDR3 bases are TGCGCCAGCAGCTTGGAAGGGAACTCCTACGAGCAGTACTTC. Protein: CASSLEGNSYEQYF. The rearrangement links TRBV5-1 to TRBJ2-7; D call uncertain. Per the germline V gene, CDR1 is SGHRS and CDR2 is YFSETQ. The ends were cut back, 0 bases at V and 0 bases at J, with 7 bases in the middle. This CDR3 region has 14 residues.

The table lists this clonotype with a few counts. The chain recombines TRBV25-1 with TRBJ2-7, with D perhaps TRBD1 (6 bases). V lost 2 bases, J lost 3 bases, and 11 bases lay in between. Germline lookup yields CDR1 MGHDK and CDR2 SYGVNS. The CDR3 extends over 14 amino acids. The CDR3 loop reads CASSEPDRYYEQYF. CDR3 bases: TGTGCCAGCAGTGAACCCGACAGGTACTACGAGCAGTACTTC.